The next 17 T cell receptor beta chains were all read from a single sample in a study of vaccination effects on CD4 cells after COVID-19. For these receptors, no antigen is known. Viral peptide pools were used in the ViraFEST assay to expand antigen-specific CD4+ T cells, and sequencing came afterward. The culture ran for around 10 days before CD4+ T cells were isolated. SARS-CoV-2 infection was confirmed by PCR in the person between March and December 2020. Some clones are missing from TCRdb's copy, which holds only in-frame ones; the method was immunoSEQ multiplex PCR. This sample yields 63,000 or so clones, of which over 65% are seen a single time; around 5% belongs to the top ten. This material consisted of CD4+ T cells from PBMCs cultured with HIV peptides, taken before COVID-19 vaccination. The subset denotes: HIV-1 Nef peptide pool negative control/reference culture. These receptors were taken from a human donor who had a prior SARS-CoV-2 infection.

This sequence joins TRBV27 and TRBJ1-1; D might be TRBD1 (6 bases). The V end was cut by 1 base, the J end by 1 base, with 10 bases between. Germline V gives CDR1 MNHEY, CDR2 SMNVEV (reference sequence). This CDR3 has 15 amino acids. CDR3 nucleotide sequence: TGTGCCAGCAGTTTATTGGGGGCGGGGAACACTGAAGCTTTCTTT. Protein sequence: CASSLLGAGNTEAFF.

The gene calls are TRBV5-4 and TRBJ2-1; 11 bases line up with TRBD2. This CDR3 is 15 amino acids long. The V gene's germline CDR1 is SGHNT and CDR2 YYREEE (reference sequence). V gave up 4 bases and J gave up 2 bases; unmatched junction bases: 2. Here the CDR3 reads CASSDSGRAYNEQFF. CDR3 DNA: TGTGCCAGCAGCGATAGCGGGAGGGCCTACAATGAGCAGTTCTTC. Looking up the rest from reference TRBV5-4 and TRBJ2-1 gives the full variable domain: ETGVTQSPTHLIKTRGQQVTLRCSSQSGHNTVSWYQQALGQGPQFIFQYYREEENGRGNFPPRFSGLQFPNYSSELNVNALELDDSALYLCASSDSGRAYNEQFFGPGTRLTVL.

The rearrangement uses TRBV7-9 and TRBJ1-1; 12 positions agree with TRBD1. J was trimmed by 2 bases and V by 5 bases; bases with no gene match: 6. The CDR3 has 16 residues. Looked up from germline, CDR1 is SEHNR and CDR2 is FQNEAQ (reference sequence). The CDR3 is CASSRPGTGGNTEAFF. DNA of the CDR3: TGTGCCAGCAGCCGGCCCGGGACAGGGGGCAACACTGAAGCTTTCTTT.

This chain links TRBV11-2 with TRBJ1-2, with D tentatively TRBD1 (5 bases). The CDR3 covers 16 residues. Per the germline V gene, CDR1 is SGHAT and CDR2 is FQNNGV. The V end was cut by 1 base, the J end by 2 bases, with 14 bases between. CDR3 sequence (DNA): TGTGCCAGCAGCTTAGCTTCCGGGACGGTGAACTATGGCTACACCTTC. Protein sequence: CASSLASGTVNYGYTF.

The chain uses TRBV7-2 and TRBJ1-5, with D possibly matching TRBD1 (6 bases). V gave up 7 bases and J gave up 7 bases, with 11 bases separating them. The germline gives CDR1 SGHTA, CDR2 FQGNSA. The CDR3 extends over 12 amino acids. In DNA form, the CDR3 reads TGTGCCAGCACCACGACAGGCCAGCCCCAGCATTTT. It codes for CASTTTGQPQHF.

The chain employs TRBV11-3 and TRBJ1-3; D remains unclear. Trimming cost V 1 base and J 0 bases, with 13 bases left between them. Germline V gene sequence: CDR1 SGHNT, CDR2 YENEEA. CDR3 length: 17 residues. CDR3 sequence (DNA): TGTGCCAGCAGCTTAGTCCCAGACGACTACTCTGGAAACACCATATATTTT. Translation: CASSLVPDDYSGNTIYF.

This clone was counted between two and nine times. The chain has TRBV13 and TRBJ1-5; 7 bases are shared with TRBD1. Germline lookup yields CDR1 PRHDT and CDR2 FYEKMQ (reference sequence). This CDR3 has 15 residues. The trim removed 2 bases at V and 5 bases at J, leaving 6 bases unmatched. This CDR3 is CASSLRDSTHQPQHF. CDR3 nucleotides: TGTGCCAGCAGCTTAAGGGACAGTACGCATCAGCCCCAGCATTTT.

This clone was counted once. The gene calls are TRBV5-1 and TRBJ2-5; the match to TRBD2 covers 12 bases. After removal of 3 bases from V and 5 bases from J, the junction contained 5 bases not matched to a gene. CDR1 is SGHRS, CDR2 YFSETQ, per germline. The CDR3 consists of 15 residues. The CDR3 region has the DNA TGCGCCAGCAGCTCTGGACTAGCGGGGCGGGAGACCCAGTACTTC. It is translated as CASSSGLAGRETQYF.

This chain joins TRBV10-3 and TRBJ2-5; D remains unclear. This CDR3 region has 13 residues. V gave up 4 bases and J gave up 2 bases, with 8 bases separating them. Germline V lookup: CDR1 ENHRY, CDR2 SYGVKD. CDR3: CAISGTQQETQYF. CDR3 in DNA: TGTGCCATCAGTGGGACGCAGCAAGAGACCCAGTACTTC.

This chain joins TRBV4-1 and TRBJ2-1, with a possible D match to TRBD1 (8 bases). The CDR3 consists of 14 residues. CDR1 is MGHRA, CDR2 YSYEKL, per germline. Deletions cut 1 base from V and 10 bases from J, with 14 bases between. The CDR3 here is CASSQAPQGGEQFF. The CDR3 DNA follows: TGCGCCAGCAGCCAAGCGCCACAGGGGGGGGAGCAGTTCTTC.

About this clone: The junction does not match germline at one end; this may be a read error. The V gene is TRBV7-7, the J gene TRBJ1-6; D gene ambiguous. The CDR3 runs to 13 residues. The germline CDR1 and CDR2 sequences are SSHAT and FNYEAQ (reference sequence). CDR3 coding DNA: TGTGCTAGCAGCTTAGGAAGTGATTCACCCCTCCACTTT. Encoded protein: CASSLGSDSPLHF.

The V call is TRBV5-1, the J call TRBJ2-2; TRBD1 is a possible D gene (5 bases). Trimming took 1 base from V and 6 from J, leaving 19 bases between them. This CDR3 is built from 17 residues. From germline, CDR1 is SGHRS and CDR2 YFSETQ. The CDR3 DNA is TGCGCCAGCAGCTTGATTTCAGGGTTCATCAAATCCGGGGAGCTGTTTTTT. Protein: CASSLISGFIKSGELFF.

This chain uses TRBV2 with TRBJ2-5, with 7 bases fitting TRBD1. The CDR3 is 14 residues long. CDR1 is SNHLY, CDR2 FYNNEI, per germline. V dropped 5 bases and J dropped 5; count of bases not matched to a gene: 8. The CDR3 DNA follows: TGTGCCAGCAGTTCACAGGGGCGGGCGGAGACCCAGTACTTC. Amino acid sequence: CASSSQGRAETQYF.

The J gene is TRBJ1-5, the V gene TRBV6-2 or TRBV6-3; D is unclear. The CDR3 totals 14 residues. Germline CDR1 MNHEY, CDR2 SVGEGT. V was trimmed by 2 bases and J by 5 bases, leaving 10 bases between them. The DNA for the CDR3 is TGTGCCAGCAGTTACGCGGGTTCCCATCAGCCCCAGCATTTT. This sequence encodes CASSYAGSHQPQHF.

The chain is built from TRBV24-1 and TRBJ2-7, with 13 bases identical to TRBD2. Germline V lookup: CDR1 KGHDR, CDR2 SFDVKD. CDR3 size: 19 residues. With 4 bases clipped from V and 3 bases from J, the junction kept 14 bases outside the gene matches. The DNA for the CDR3 is TGTGCCACCAGTGACTATACTAGCGGGAGGGCCATGCCACTCTACGAGCAGTACTTC. It is translated as CATSDYTSGRAMPLYEQYF.

The chain joins TRBV9 to TRBJ2-5; D may match TRBD1 or TRBD2 (6 bases each). The germline V gene has CDR1 SGDLS and CDR2 YYNGEE. The CDR3 spans 16 residues. The V end lost 0 bases, the J end lost 7 bases, and 19 bases lay between the germline ends. The CDR3 bases are TGTGCCAGCAGCGTAGTGCCCCAGGGGTTCGGGGGGACCCAGTACTTC. Its protein is CASSVVPQGFGGTQYF.

The V call is TRBV19, the J call TRBJ2-3, with 9 bases aligning to TRBD1. Per germline, CDR1 LNHDA and CDR2 SQIVND (reference sequence). CDR3 size: 15 residues. V lost 4 bases, J lost 4 bases, and 6 bases stayed unmatched. CDR3 bases: TGTGCCAGTAGTAGTACAGGGGGCAAATCAGATACGCAGTATTTT. This encodes CASSSTGGKSDTQYF.